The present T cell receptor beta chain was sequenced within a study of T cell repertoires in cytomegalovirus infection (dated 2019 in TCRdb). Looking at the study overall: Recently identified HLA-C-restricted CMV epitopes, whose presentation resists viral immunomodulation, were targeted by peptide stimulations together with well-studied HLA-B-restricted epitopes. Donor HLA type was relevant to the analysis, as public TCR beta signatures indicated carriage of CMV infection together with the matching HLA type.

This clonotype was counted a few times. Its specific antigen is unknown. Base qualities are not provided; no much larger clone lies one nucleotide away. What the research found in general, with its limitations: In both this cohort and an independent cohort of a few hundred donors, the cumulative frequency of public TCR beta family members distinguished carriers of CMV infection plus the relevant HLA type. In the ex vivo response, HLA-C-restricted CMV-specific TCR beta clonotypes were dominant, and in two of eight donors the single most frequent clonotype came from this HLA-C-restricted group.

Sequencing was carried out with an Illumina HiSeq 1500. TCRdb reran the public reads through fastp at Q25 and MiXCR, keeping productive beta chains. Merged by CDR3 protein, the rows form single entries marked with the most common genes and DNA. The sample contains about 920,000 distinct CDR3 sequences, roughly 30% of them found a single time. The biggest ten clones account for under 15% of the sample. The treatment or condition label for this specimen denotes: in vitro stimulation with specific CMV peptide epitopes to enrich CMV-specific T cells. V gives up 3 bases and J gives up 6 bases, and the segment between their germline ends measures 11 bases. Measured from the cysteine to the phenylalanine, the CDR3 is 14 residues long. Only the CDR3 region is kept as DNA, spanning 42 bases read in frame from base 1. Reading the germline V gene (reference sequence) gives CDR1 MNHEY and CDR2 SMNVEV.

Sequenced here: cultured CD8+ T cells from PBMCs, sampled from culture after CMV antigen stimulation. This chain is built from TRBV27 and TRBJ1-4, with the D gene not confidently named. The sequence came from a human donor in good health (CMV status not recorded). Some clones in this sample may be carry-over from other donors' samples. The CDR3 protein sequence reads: CASSFPSIDEKLFF. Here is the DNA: TGTGCCAGCAGTTTTCCATCCATCGATGAAAAACTGTTTTTT.